These T cell receptor beta chains were read from a single sample in a study of T cell responses to AZD1222 COVID-19 vaccine. Data came from immunoSEQ multiplex PCR; TCRdb stores just in-frame clones and leaves some out. The sample lists 150,000 to 200,000 clones, 90% to 95% occurring once. Material: peripheral blood, obtained on day 0 of AZD1222 vaccination. Source of these receptors: an adult in good health. Both conserved end residues are part of each CDR3. Each record gives: clone size, J gene, V gene, D gene, CDR3 protein, CDR3 DNA. A D gene is named only where the DNA matches it firmly. Clone size is given for some rows only: seen once, a few or many times, or a class if the clone is expanded.

>NA|TRBJ1-5|TRBV30|NA
CAFSNDRYSNQPQHF
TGTGCCTTTTCCAACGACCGTTATAGCAATCAGCCCCAGCATTTT
>NA|TRBJ1-2|TRBV10-2|TRBD1
CASSETGGRKYGYTF
TGCGCCAGCAGTGAGACAGGGGGCAGAAAATATGGCTACACCTTC
>NA|TRBJ2-3|TRBV28|TRBD2
CASSLGLAGYRDTQYF
TGTGCCAGCAGTTTAGGGCTAGCGGGATATCGAGATACGCAGTATTTT
>once|TRBJ2-7|TRBV4-1|NA
CASSQEFKYEQYF
TGCGCCAGCAGCCAAGAATTTAAGTACGAGCAGTACTTC
>NA|TRBJ1-2|TRBV5-1|TRBD1
CASSLLTGTGVGYTF
TGCGCCAGCAGCTTGTTAACCGGGACAGGTGTGGGCTACACCTTC
>NA|TRBJ2-1|TRBV15|TRBD2
CATSGRTSGLVQFF
TGTGCCACCAGCGGCCGGACTAGCGGTTTAGTACAGTTCTTC
>NA|TRBJ2-3|TRBV5-1|NA
CASSLAGGGVNTQYF
TGCGCCAGCAGCTTGGCCGGCGGAGGGGTAAATACGCAGTATTTT
>NA|TRBJ2-4|TRBV7-9|TRBD2
CASRPLPGAGAKNIQYF
TGTGCCAGCAGACCCTTGCCCGGAGCGGGGGCCAAAAACATTCAGTACTTC
>NA|TRBJ2-3|TRBV7-3|TRBD1
CASSTQGARDTQYF
TGTGCCAGCAGCACACAGGGGGCAAGAGATACGCAGTATTTT
>NA|TRBJ2-7|TRBV5-5|TRBD1
CASSEGQGDHEQYF
TGTGCCAGCAGCGAAGGACAGGGGGATCACGAGCAGTACTTC
>NA|TRBJ1-5|TRBV20-1|NA
CSASAPGLRQPQHF
TGCAGTGCTAGTGCGCCAGGGCTGCGGCAGCCCCAGCATTTT